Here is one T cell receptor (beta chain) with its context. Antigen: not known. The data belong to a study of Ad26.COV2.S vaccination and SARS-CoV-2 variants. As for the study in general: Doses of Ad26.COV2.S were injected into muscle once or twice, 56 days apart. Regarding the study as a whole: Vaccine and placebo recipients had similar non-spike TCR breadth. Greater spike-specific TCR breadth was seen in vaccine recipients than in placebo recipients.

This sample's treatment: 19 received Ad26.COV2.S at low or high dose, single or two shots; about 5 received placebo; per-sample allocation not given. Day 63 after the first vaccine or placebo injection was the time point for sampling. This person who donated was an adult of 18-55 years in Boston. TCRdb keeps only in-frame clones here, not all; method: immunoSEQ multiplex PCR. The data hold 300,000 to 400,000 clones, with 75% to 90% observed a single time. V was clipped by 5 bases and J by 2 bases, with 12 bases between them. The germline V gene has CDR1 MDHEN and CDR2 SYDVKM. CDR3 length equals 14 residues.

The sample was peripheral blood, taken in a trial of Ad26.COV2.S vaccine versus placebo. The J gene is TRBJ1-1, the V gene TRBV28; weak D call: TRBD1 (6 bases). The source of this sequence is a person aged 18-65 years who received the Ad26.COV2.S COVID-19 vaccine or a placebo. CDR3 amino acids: CASSPGGANTEAFF. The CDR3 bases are TGTGCCAGCAGTCCGGGGGGGGCTAACACTGAAGCTTTCTTT.